This T cell receptor (beta chain) was identified in a study of molecular identifiers for immune sequencing clone quantification. Points from the study as a whole: One cell's worth of spiked Jurkat TCR RNA was reportedly detectable among approximately 1 million naive cells.

TCRdb recomputed calls from the PCR reads with MiXCR, one row per CDR3 protein. The table records about 500,000 distinct CDR3 sequences, roughly 25% of them present only once. For this clonotype: What it binds is not known. Given a much more abundant clone one base away, this may be a read error.

V was clipped by 2 bases and J by 2 bases, with 11 bases between them. This CDR3 is built from 15 residues. The germline V gene has CDR1 SEHNR and CDR2 FQNEAQ (reference sequence). The sorting of naive CD8 T cells used the CD8+CD4-CCR7+CD45RA+ phenotype. The sample comprised naive CD8+ T cells from blood, with Jurkat cell RNA spiked in. As to subset: FACS-sorted CD8+CD4-CCR7+CD45RA+ naive T cells. This receptor was taken from a human donor in good health. Some libraries in this study had Jurkat cell RNA spiked in. V and J are TRBV7-9 and TRBJ2-3; the D is unclear. DNA of the CDR3: TGTGCCAGCAGCTTAAGCAGGAGTCTCACAGATACGCAGTATTTT. This codes for CASSLSRSLTDTQYF.